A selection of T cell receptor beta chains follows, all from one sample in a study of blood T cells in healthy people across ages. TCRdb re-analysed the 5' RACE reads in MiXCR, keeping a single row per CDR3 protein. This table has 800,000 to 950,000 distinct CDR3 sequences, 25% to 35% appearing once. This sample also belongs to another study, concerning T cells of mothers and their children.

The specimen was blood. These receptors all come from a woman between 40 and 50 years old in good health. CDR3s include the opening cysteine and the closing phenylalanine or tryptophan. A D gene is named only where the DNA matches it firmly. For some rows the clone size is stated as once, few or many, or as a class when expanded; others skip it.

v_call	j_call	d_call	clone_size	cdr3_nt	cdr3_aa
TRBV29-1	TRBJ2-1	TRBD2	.	TGCAGCGTTGGGGGTGGGGCTAGCGGGGTCTACAATGAGCAGTTCTTC	CSVGGGASGVYNEQFF
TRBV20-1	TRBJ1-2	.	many	TGCAGTGTCGAGAAGGGGAATGGCTACACCTTC	CSVEKGNGYTF
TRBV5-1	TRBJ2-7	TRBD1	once	TGCGCCAGCAGCTTGGCGGTTGGGACAGGGGGATACGAGCAGTACTTC	CASSLAVGTGGYEQYF
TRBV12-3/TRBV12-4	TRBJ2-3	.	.	TGTGCCAGCAGCCCCCTTTCGGGAGTGGGCACAGATACGCAGTATTTT	CASSPLSGVGTDTQYF
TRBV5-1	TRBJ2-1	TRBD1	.	TGCGCCAGCAGCCCCTTGGGACAGGGCAGTGAGCAGTTCTTC	CASSPLGQGSEQFF
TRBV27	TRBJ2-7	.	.	TGTGCCAGCAGTTCCCCTTACTACAGGGCCACCTACGAGCAGTACTTC	CASSSPYYRATYEQYF
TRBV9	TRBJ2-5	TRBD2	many	TGTGCCAGCAGCGTTTATAGCGGGGGGGCCAAGGAGGAGACCCAGTACTTC	CASSVYSGGAKEETQYF
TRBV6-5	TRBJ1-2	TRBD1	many	TGTGCCAGCAGCTATTCAGGACAGGGCTATGGCTACACCTTC	CASSYSGQGYGYTF
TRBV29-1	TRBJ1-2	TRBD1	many	TGCAGCGTTGACAATCCGGGACAGGGGTCTGGCTACACCTTC	CSVDNPGQGSGYTF
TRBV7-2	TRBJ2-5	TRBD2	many	TGTGCCAGCAGCCGGACTAGCGGGGGCCCAGAGACCCAGTACTTC	CASSRTSGGPETQYF
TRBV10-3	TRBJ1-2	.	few	TGTGCCATCAGTGACCCAGGGTACTATAACTATGGCTACACCTTC	CAISDPGYYNYGYTF
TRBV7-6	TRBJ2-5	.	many	TGTGCCAGCAGCTGGGCCTCTTCCAAAGGGGACCAGTACTTC	CASSWASSKGDQYF
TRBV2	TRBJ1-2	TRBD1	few	TGTGCCAGCAAATCCAGGGGGGACTATGGCTACACCTTC	CASKSRGDYGYTF
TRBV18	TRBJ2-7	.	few	TGTGCCAGCCCACCACCTAGCCTAAGCTCCTACGAGCAGTACTTC	CASPPPSLSSYEQYF
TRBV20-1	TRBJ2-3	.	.	TGCAGTGCTACCAGGAGAGATACGCAGTATTTT	CSATRRDTQYF
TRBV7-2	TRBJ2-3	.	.	TGTGCCAGCAGCTTAGTCAGTCCTACGCAGTATTTT	CASSLVSPTQYF
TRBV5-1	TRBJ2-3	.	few	TGCGCCAGCAGCCGTGGTGGAATAGCGCTCACAGATACGCAGTATTTT	CASSRGGIALTDTQYF
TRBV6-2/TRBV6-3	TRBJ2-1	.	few	TGTGCCAGCAGTTCCTTAGGTGGGGGGCGCGTCGATGAGCAGTTCTTC	CASSSLGGGRVDEQFF
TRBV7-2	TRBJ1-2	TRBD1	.	TGTGCCAGCAGCTTAGAGGGACAGGGCTGGAATGGCTACACCTTC	CASSLEGQGWNGYTF